This T cell receptor (beta chain) was sequenced during a study of shared clonotypes between healthy human individuals. Input per replicate PCR of unsorted PBMC was 250 to 300 ng DNA, corresponding to tens of thousands of T cell genomes. Produced via immunoSEQ multiplex PCR; TCRdb's table is partial and in-frame only. In the table there are 400,000 to 500,000 clones, around 80% of which are singletons. In germline, CDR1 is LGHNA, CDR2 YSLEER. This CDR3 has 16 residues. The V and J ends lost 0 bases and 4 bases, in that order; junction bases with no gene match: 4. This TCR was sampled from a middle-aged woman in good health. Some clones in this sample may be carry-over from other donors' samples. The chain carries TRBV4-3 and TRBJ2-3; 10 bases are shared with TRBD2. The specimen sequenced was PBMCs. In DNA, the CDR3 is TGCGCCAGCAGCCAAGACCCTAGCGGGAGCGCAGATACGCAGTATTTT. Translation gives CASSQDPSGSADTQYF.